This T cell receptor (beta chain) was observed in a study of blood T cell repertoires in COVID-19. Data came from immunoSEQ multiplex PCR; TCRdb stores just in-frame clones and leaves some out. The sample carries around 200,000 clones, about 82% recorded once. The CDR3 has 14 residues. Those enrolled, adults aged about 18 to 95 years, came from about two dozen US areas. Donors were grouped by their self-reported clinical history. This clone appeared once. This rearrangement joins TRBV21-1 to TRBJ2-1; TRBD1 reflects the table's D call only, with no check against the DNA. TRBV21-1 has pseudogene status. The TCR comes from a man in his forties or fifties with acute COVID-19. The sequenced material came from PBMCs or T cells enriched from blood (not recorded which). CDR3 nucleotides: TGTGCCAGCAGCACCCAGGGCCCCTACAATGAGCAGTTCTTC. Encoded protein: CASSTQGPYNEQFF.